The rows below give T cell receptor beta chains drawn from one sample of a study of glioma-infiltrating T cells after dendritic cell vaccination. The repertoire was sequenced with immunoSEQ multiplex PCR; TCRdb's copy has only in-frame clones and lacks some. The table shows roughly 100,000 clones, with 81% occurring only once. The sequencing here drew on blood, taken before dendritic cell vaccination. The receptors shown here come from a human donor with glioblastoma. The CDR3 runs from the conserved cysteine through the conserved F or W. The D gene is left open where the match is weak. Not every row has a clone size; where given, it reads once, few, many or a size class.

d_call: TRBD1
clone_size: NA
v_call: TRBV30
j_call: TRBJ2-5
cdr3_nt: TGTGCCTGGAGTGGGAGGGGACAGGATTTAGAGACCCAGTACTTC
cdr3_aa: CAWSGRGQDLETQYF

d_call: NA
clone_size: NA
v_call: TRBV5-6
j_call: TRBJ2-4
cdr3_nt: TGTGCCAGCAGCTTGGTTCGACTTCTAGCCAAAAACATTCAGTACTTC
cdr3_aa: CASSLVRLLAKNIQYF

d_call: NA
clone_size: NA
v_call: TRBV2
j_call: TRBJ2-5
cdr3_nt: TGTGCCAGCAGGGCTAGCAGGCAAGAGACCCAGTACTTC
cdr3_aa: CASRASRQETQYF

d_call: NA
clone_size: NA
v_call: TRBV7-9
j_call: TRBJ1-2
cdr3_nt: TGTGCCAGCAGCTTGGGCAGATATGGCTACACCTTC
cdr3_aa: CASSLGRYGYTF

d_call: NA
clone_size: few
v_call: TRBV18
j_call: TRBJ1-4
cdr3_nt: TGTGCCAGCTCACCACTGGCGGGCTCTGATGAAAAACTGTTTTTT
cdr3_aa: CASSPLAGSDEKLFF

d_call: NA
clone_size: NA
v_call: TRBV7-6
j_call: TRBJ1-2
cdr3_nt: TGTGCCAGCAGACCTCCGGGGACAAAACTTGGCTACACCTTC
cdr3_aa: CASRPPGTKLGYTF

d_call: TRBD1
clone_size: NA
v_call: TRBV6-6
j_call: TRBJ1-5
cdr3_nt: TGTGCCAGCAGTCTCTGGGACAGACAGAGCAATCAGCCCCAGCATTTT
cdr3_aa: CASSLWDRQSNQPQHF

d_call: NA
clone_size: NA
v_call: TRBV11-2
j_call: TRBJ1-3
cdr3_nt: TGTGCCAGCAGCCTTCCGGGTGGGAGACGATACGGAAACACCATATATTTT
cdr3_aa: CASSLPGGRRYGNTIYF

d_call: TRBD2
clone_size: few
v_call: TRBV4-1
j_call: TRBJ2-1
cdr3_nt: TGCGCCAGCAGCCAACAGGGCCTAGCGGGGACCCGGTTCTTC
cdr3_aa: CASSQQGLAGTRFF

d_call: NA
clone_size: NA
v_call: TRBV9
j_call: TRBJ1-4
cdr3_nt: TGTGCCAGCAGCGTAAGAGGACAGCAAAATGAAAAACTGTTTTTT
cdr3_aa: CASSVRGQQNEKLFF

d_call: NA
clone_size: NA
v_call: TRBV6-5
j_call: TRBJ1-6
cdr3_nt: TGTGCCAGCCGCCGCAGCTCCTATAATTCACCCCTCCACTTT
cdr3_aa: CASRRSSYNSPLHF

d_call: TRBD1
clone_size: NA
v_call: TRBV29-1
j_call: TRBJ1-4
cdr3_nt: TGCAGCGTACTACAGGGGGATGAAAAACTGTTTTTT
cdr3_aa: CSVLQGDEKLFF

d_call: TRBD1
clone_size: once
v_call: TRBV7-8
j_call: TRBJ1-1
cdr3_nt: TGTGCCAGCAGCACACAAGACAGGGGAGGGACTGAAGCTTTCTTT
cdr3_aa: CASSTQDRGGTEAFF

d_call: NA
clone_size: NA
v_call: TRBV27
j_call: TRBJ2-3
cdr3_nt: TGTGCCAGCAGTCACCGGGACACCCAAGGGAATACGCAGTATTTT
cdr3_aa: CASSHRDTQGNTQYF

d_call: NA
clone_size: NA
v_call: TRBV5-1
j_call: TRBJ2-5
cdr3_nt: TGCGCCAGCAGCTTGGGAACGGTCCAAGAGACCCAGTACTTC
cdr3_aa: CASSLGTVQETQYF

d_call: TRBD2
clone_size: NA
v_call: TRBV2
j_call: TRBJ2-3
cdr3_nt: TGTGCCAGCAGTGATAGGCTAGCGGGAGGCGCAGATACGCAGTATTTT
cdr3_aa: CASSDRLAGGADTQYF

d_call: NA
clone_size: NA
v_call: TRBV4-1
j_call: TRBJ1-5
cdr3_nt: TGCGCCAGCAGCCAAGAAGGTGGACAGATTAGCAATCAGCCCCAGCATTTT
cdr3_aa: CASSQEGGQISNQPQHF

d_call: TRBD1
clone_size: NA
v_call: TRBV11-3
j_call: TRBJ1-2
cdr3_nt: TGTGCCAGCAGCTTAGCCCACTCCGGGACAGGGGATAACTATGGCTACACCTTC
cdr3_aa: CASSLAHSGTGDNYGYTF

d_call: NA
clone_size: NA
v_call: TRBV4-1
j_call: TRBJ1-2
cdr3_nt: TGCGCCAGCAGCCAAGACCCATCGGCAGGGGCTAACTATGGCTACACCTTC
cdr3_aa: CASSQDPSAGANYGYTF

d_call: TRBD1
clone_size: NA
v_call: TRBV9
j_call: TRBJ2-1
cdr3_nt: TGTGCCAGCAGCGTAGACCCAGGGGGAGAGCAGTTCTTC
cdr3_aa: CASSVDPGGEQFF

d_call: NA
clone_size: NA
v_call: TRBV27
j_call: TRBJ2-7
cdr3_nt: TGTGCCAGCAGTCCAACCTATGTCGGGATCTCCTACGAGCAGTACTTC
cdr3_aa: CASSPTYVGISYEQYF

d_call: NA
clone_size: NA
v_call: TRBV6-5
j_call: TRBJ2-7
cdr3_nt: TGTGCCAGCTCCCGGGTCTTTACCCTCTACGAGCAGTACTTC
cdr3_aa: CASSRVFTLYEQYF

d_call: NA
clone_size: NA
v_call: TRBV6-5
j_call: TRBJ1-2
cdr3_nt: TGTGCCAGCAGAAAAGACCAACAGCCCTACTATGGCTACACCTTC
cdr3_aa: CASRKDQQPYYGYTF

d_call: TRBD2
clone_size: NA
v_call: TRBV7-2
j_call: TRBJ2-7
cdr3_nt: TGTGCCAGCAGCTGGACTAGCGGCGGTACCTACGAGCAGTACTTC
cdr3_aa: CASSWTSGGTYEQYF

d_call: TRBD2
clone_size: NA
v_call: TRBV18
j_call: TRBJ2-7
cdr3_nt: TGTGCCAGCTCACCCCCCTCTAGCGGGGGCGAGCAGTACTTC
cdr3_aa: CASSPPSSGGEQYF

d_call: NA
clone_size: NA
v_call: TRBV4-2
j_call: TRBJ2-4
cdr3_nt: TGTGCCAGCAGCCAAGTGGTCCAGAAGGGGATAGCCAAAAACATTCAGTACTTC
cdr3_aa: CASSQVVQKGIAKNIQYF

d_call: TRBD1
clone_size: NA
v_call: TRBV5-1
j_call: TRBJ2-1
cdr3_nt: TGCGCCAGCAGCTTGGTAGATCCAGGGGGCGGCTATGAGCAGTTCTTC
cdr3_aa: CASSLVDPGGGYEQFF

d_call: NA
clone_size: NA
v_call: TRBV7-3
j_call: TRBJ1-1
cdr3_nt: TGTGCCAGCAGCTTAGGGGCGAACACTGAAGCTTTCTTT
cdr3_aa: CASSLGANTEAFF

d_call: NA
clone_size: NA
v_call: TRBV10-2
j_call: TRBJ1-2
cdr3_nt: TGCGCCAGCAGTGAGCACCCGGGACATCGCTATGGCTACACCTTC
cdr3_aa: CASSEHPGHRYGYTF

d_call: TRBD1
clone_size: NA
v_call: TRBV19
j_call: TRBJ1-5
cdr3_nt: TGTGCCAGTAGGACCGGACAGGGGTGGCAGCCCCAGCATTTT
cdr3_aa: CASRTGQGWQPQHF

d_call: TRBD2
clone_size: NA
v_call: TRBV28
j_call: TRBJ2-1
cdr3_nt: TGTGCCAGCAGTGTGGGACTAGCGGGGTCCTACAATGAGCAGTTCTTC
cdr3_aa: CASSVGLAGSYNEQFF

d_call: NA
clone_size: few
v_call: TRBV27
j_call: TRBJ2-2
cdr3_nt: TGTGCCAGCAGTCCGAGGGCCGTCACCGGGGAGCTGTTTTTT
cdr3_aa: CASSPRAVTGELFF

d_call: NA
clone_size: NA
v_call: TRBV27
j_call: TRBJ1-1
cdr3_nt: TGTGCCAGCAGTTTATCGGGCAGGGAAACTGAAGCTTTCTTT
cdr3_aa: CASSLSGRETEAFF

d_call: NA
clone_size: few
v_call: TRBV9
j_call: TRBJ1-2
cdr3_nt: TGTGCCAGCAGCGTAGATCTAGGGAGGGGTTATGGCTACACCTTC
cdr3_aa: CASSVDLGRGYGYTF

d_call: NA
clone_size: NA
v_call: TRBV11-1
j_call: TRBJ2-5
cdr3_nt: TGTGCCAGCAGCTTTTTGGGTCTTTCGACAGCCCAAGAGACCCAGTACTTC
cdr3_aa: CASSFLGLSTAQETQYF

d_call: TRBD1
clone_size: NA
v_call: TRBV11-3
j_call: TRBJ2-2
cdr3_nt: TGTGCCAGCAGGACTCACCAAGCAGGGGGCGGGGAGCTGTTTTTT
cdr3_aa: CASRTHQAGGGELFF

d_call: TRBD1
clone_size: NA
v_call: TRBV9
j_call: TRBJ2-1
cdr3_nt: TGTGCCAGCAGCGTAGGTATGTTGGGGACAGGGGGCAATGAGCAGTTCTTC
cdr3_aa: CASSVGMLGTGGNEQFF

d_call: NA
clone_size: NA
v_call: TRBV21-1
j_call: TRBJ2-7
cdr3_nt: TGTGCCAGCAGCGCGTGCCCCGGAGTAGCGGGCGGCTACGAGCAGTACTTC
cdr3_aa: CASSACPGVAGGYEQYF

d_call: TRBD2
clone_size: NA
v_call: TRBV7-2
j_call: TRBJ2-1
cdr3_nt: TGTGCCAGCAGCCCTCGGTTAGGAGCGGGGACCAGAATCCAGCAGTTCTTC
cdr3_aa: CASSPRLGAGTRIQQFF

d_call: NA
clone_size: NA
v_call: TRBV15
j_call: TRBJ2-1
cdr3_nt: TGTGCCACCAGCAGAGATCTAGCCAGCTCCTACAATGAGCAGTTCTTC
cdr3_aa: CATSRDLASSYNEQFF

d_call: NA
clone_size: once
v_call: TRBV6-5
j_call: TRBJ2-7
cdr3_nt: TGTGCCAGCAGTTTAAAGGGACTGAGACCTACCTACGAGCAGTACTTC
cdr3_aa: CASSLKGLRPTYEQYF